This T cell receptor beta chain was identified during a study of cytomegalovirus exposure and HLA in healthy donors (dated by TCRdb to the late 2010s). With regard to the full study: According to an earlier analysis of several hundred of the donors, 150 million to 200 million T cells yielded roughly 110 million unique TCR beta sequences and 276 Gb of sequence data. An early release covering roughly 600 HLA-typed donors comprised 250 to 350 gigabases of sequencing data and approximately 85 million unique TCR sequences. Of the 300 to 400 genotyped donors, approximately 80% fell in the genetic ancestry cluster associated with self-reported Caucasian donors. The study aimed to test whether cataloging public T cell receptors could reveal signatures of past pathogen exposure. The study used immunosequencing to profile the T cell repertoires of 666 subjects and linked those repertoires to cytomegalovirus serostatus. Along with the approximately 650-subject first cohort, a separate validation cohort of over 90 different subjects was used. High-throughput TCR immunosequencing, statistical association of individual TCRs with disease status, and machine learning were combined to predict cytomegalovirus infection status. A later analysis re-examined previously published TCR beta repertoires from more than 600 donors and added high-resolution HLA genotyping to investigate patterns of TCR occurrence. Rather than drawing on any new phenotypic data, the later analysis identified candidate immune exposures from TCR beta sequences and the way those sequences occurred across donors. In an earlier analysis of a few hundred of the donors, high-throughput TCR beta sequencing was used to judge whether each TCR beta V gene segment behaved as functional or pseudogenic. Alongside the repertoire data, information on donor age, sex, ethnicity and CMV serostatus was compiled. Genome-wide SNP genotypes for about 60% of the roughly 700 donors were used in a later genetic analysis, which treated that subset as a discovery cohort. Every repertoire in the discovery cohort had been generated on one and the same sequencing platform. Both class I and class II loci were covered by HLA typing, at four-digit resolution. Typing coverage differed by locus: A, B, C, DRB1 and DQB1 were typed in about 629-640 donors, DQA1 in 500 to 550, DPA1 in 600 to 610, and DPB1 in 400 to 480. Four or five DR-DQ haplotypes were handled as single units for association and clustering because linkage in the cohort was strong. Among about 400 genotyped donors of the cohort, an average of about 240,000 unique TCR beta nucleotide sequences was sequenced per donor, of which roughly 17% were non-productive. What the authors observed across the whole study: A cluster of highly shared sequence variants was judged likely to be a technical artifact of the sequencing pipeline. A few of the identified cytomegalovirus-associated TCR beta chains were confirmed in vitro to be specific for cytomegalovirus antigens. CMV serostatus was the only immune exposure information available for the cohort. A later genetic analysis associated a missense DCLRE1C variant with V-gene and J-gene trimming of TCR beta chains, and an independent cohort replicated the association. In a later analysis, the rate of TCR association differed among HLA loci, with DRB1 alleles having the most associated TCRs and HLA-C alleles having the fewest. A later analysis reported that several top co-occurrence clusters appeared linked to parvovirus B19, influenza, CMV and Epstein-Barr virus. The classifier was reported to diagnose cytomegalovirus status with high specificity and sensitivity in both the original cohort and the validation cohort. Because counts were too low, seventeen rarely observed V segments, including chromosome 9 orphons, were left out of the earlier analysis of over 550 of the donors. Correlated functional status among segregating V segments might be attributable to linkage disequilibrium, but an unknown experimental factor could not be ruled out. The presence/absence analyses assumed that sequencing depth was roughly uniform across donors, and that assumption may not be true. Because HLA typing was missing for some donors at each locus, association tests included only the typed subset. The study gave a list of under 200 TCR beta chains associated with cytomegalovirus. In an earlier analysis of fewer than 750 of the donors, most TCR beta V segments were observed in productive rearrangements about 90% or about 30% of the time, broadly matching IMGT annotations. According to the authors, the approach could potentially be generalized to other disease states and immunological phenotypes. When HLA alleles, especially DR and DQ, strongly co-occurred, attributing TCR associations to individual alleles was difficult. In this cohort, only TCR beta chains were sequenced, and detectable features were limited by the absence of alpha or paired-chain data. The 87-base-pair reads could not distinguish some IMGT-functional V segments, including TRBV6-2 and TRBV6-3, so those segments were excluded. While some public TCRs were present in many individuals, most TCR sequences turned up only very rarely across donors. A further reported finding was that TCR beta sequences accurately predicted the HLA-A and HLA-B alleles for most subjects in the first cohort. Compared with the 666-donor mean, donors in an Asian-associated ancestry cluster had fewer N-insertions in productive TCRs, according to a later genetic analysis. In a later analysis, HLA-associated TCR beta chains were found to be more clonally expanded and to have lower generation probabilities than equally common non-associated chains. Most CMV-associated TCR beta chains appeared to be HLA-restricted in a later analysis, and the HLA associations seemed to be driven largely by CMV exposure. Specific HLA alleles were associated with 18,000 or so TCR beta sequences at a false discovery rate of 0.05 in a later analysis.

The germline V gene (reference sequence) gives CDR1 as LNHNV and CDR2 as YYDKDF. The CDR3 runs 12 residues from the cysteine to the phenylalanine. The retained sequence is limited to the CDR3, 36 bases, with the frame set at the first base. Cut back by 0 bases and 11 bases, the V and J ends lie 10 bases apart. Preparation of the library involved the immunoSEQ multiplex PCR assay. For the multiplex PCR, a mixture combining 60 forward primers for TCR Vbeta segments and 13 reverse primers for TCR Jbeta segments was used. Amplification of the CDR3 region of rearranged TCR beta genes was performed with a multiplex PCR assay on genomic DNA. The amplified TCR beta libraries were sequenced on the Illumina HiSeq System as 87-base-pair reads. The original pipeline was this. A later analysis tallied 70 million to 100 million unique TCR beta chains across the 610 or so repertoires, and about 12 million of those chains were shared by two or more donors. Raw reads were error-corrected and collapsed into unique sequences with a nearest-neighbor algorithm that merged closely related sequences to remove PCR and sequencing errors. To assign V, D and J gene segments, CDR3 sequences were aligned to IMGT reference sequences. Each retained sequence needed at least a six-nucleotide match to both a V gene segment and a J gene segment. A rearrangement was called productive if the CDR3 had no stop codons and remained in frame with V and J, and every other rearrangement was called non-productive. Following IMGT convention, CDR3 was defined as the stretch from the second conserved V-encoded cysteine to the conserved J-encoded phenylalanine. The earlier analysis of about 610 of the donors excluded any sequence lacking an unambiguous match to a single V gene segment. An earlier analysis of around 600 of the donors classified V segments as functional when productive rearrangements were above 56.7% and as segregating when the standard deviation between donors was above 5%. A statistical classification framework was built to diagnose cytomegalovirus status from the catalog of TCR beta chain sequences. A later analysis assigned V and J genes by comparing TCR nucleotide sequences with IMGT/GENE-DB human TR gene sequences. In a later analysis, CDR3 sequences and most-parsimonious VDJ recombination scenarios were assigned using the TCRdist pipeline. A later analysis defined each TCR beta chain by its CDR3 amino acid sequence plus V-gene family, and excluded reads lacking a unique V-gene family. In a later analysis, around 600 highly shared, low-generation-probability nucleotide sequences were removed to address suspected cross-contamination and a sequencing artifact. A later analysis calculated a clonal expansion index for each public chain from normalized within-repertoire ranks of inferred template counts. Generation probabilities in a later analysis came from a VDJ recombination model fitted to out-of-frame rearrangements, and those results were checked against IGoR. In a later analysis, TCR-TCR, TCR-HLA and TCR-CMV co-occurrence was scored with hypergeometric tests, and a repertoire-size bias correction was applied to TCR pairs. A later analysis estimated false discovery rates by permuting HLA or CMV assignments 20 times. In a later analysis, co-occurring TCRs were grouped using DBSCAN, with TCRdist sequence similarity added in when clustering inside HLA-allele-positive subsets. Repertoires with fewer than 30,000 or more than 120,000 public chains were left out of co-occurrence clustering, as were a handful of repertoires with anomalous nucleotide sharing. TCRdb holds this immuneACCESS table with in-frame rearrangements only. Some clones are missing; in checked studies, unresolved V genes explain under half, and the rest has no known cause. From that table come the V and J calls and clone size; the DNA was used to work out D and trimming. Counted in this sample were 70,000 to 90,000 clones; 60% to 80% of them appeared once. The ten largest make up under 2.5% of the sample.

The cohort comprised 710 or so healthy bone marrow donors. At the time of sampling, all cohort members were nominally healthy, though unrecorded immune exposures were likely present. The donor tested CMV seronegative and was one of the 352 seronegative cohort members. Each donor provided a peripheral blood sample, and peripheral blood mononuclear cells were used for TCR beta sequencing. The Qiagen DNeasy Blood Extraction Kit was used to extract genomic DNA from the blood cell samples. Turning to this clone: It has no known antigen specificity. Per-base qualities were not stored, and no clone one base away is much larger.

The sequenced sample was PBMCs. The chain is made from TRBV15 and TRBJ1-1; TRBD1 is possibly the D segment (5 matching bases). The clonotype was recovered from a man in his forties in good health and CMV-seronegative. At the DNA level, the sequence is TGTGCCACCAGCAGAGACACAGGTGGGGCTTTCTTT. This sequence encodes CATSRDTGGAFF.